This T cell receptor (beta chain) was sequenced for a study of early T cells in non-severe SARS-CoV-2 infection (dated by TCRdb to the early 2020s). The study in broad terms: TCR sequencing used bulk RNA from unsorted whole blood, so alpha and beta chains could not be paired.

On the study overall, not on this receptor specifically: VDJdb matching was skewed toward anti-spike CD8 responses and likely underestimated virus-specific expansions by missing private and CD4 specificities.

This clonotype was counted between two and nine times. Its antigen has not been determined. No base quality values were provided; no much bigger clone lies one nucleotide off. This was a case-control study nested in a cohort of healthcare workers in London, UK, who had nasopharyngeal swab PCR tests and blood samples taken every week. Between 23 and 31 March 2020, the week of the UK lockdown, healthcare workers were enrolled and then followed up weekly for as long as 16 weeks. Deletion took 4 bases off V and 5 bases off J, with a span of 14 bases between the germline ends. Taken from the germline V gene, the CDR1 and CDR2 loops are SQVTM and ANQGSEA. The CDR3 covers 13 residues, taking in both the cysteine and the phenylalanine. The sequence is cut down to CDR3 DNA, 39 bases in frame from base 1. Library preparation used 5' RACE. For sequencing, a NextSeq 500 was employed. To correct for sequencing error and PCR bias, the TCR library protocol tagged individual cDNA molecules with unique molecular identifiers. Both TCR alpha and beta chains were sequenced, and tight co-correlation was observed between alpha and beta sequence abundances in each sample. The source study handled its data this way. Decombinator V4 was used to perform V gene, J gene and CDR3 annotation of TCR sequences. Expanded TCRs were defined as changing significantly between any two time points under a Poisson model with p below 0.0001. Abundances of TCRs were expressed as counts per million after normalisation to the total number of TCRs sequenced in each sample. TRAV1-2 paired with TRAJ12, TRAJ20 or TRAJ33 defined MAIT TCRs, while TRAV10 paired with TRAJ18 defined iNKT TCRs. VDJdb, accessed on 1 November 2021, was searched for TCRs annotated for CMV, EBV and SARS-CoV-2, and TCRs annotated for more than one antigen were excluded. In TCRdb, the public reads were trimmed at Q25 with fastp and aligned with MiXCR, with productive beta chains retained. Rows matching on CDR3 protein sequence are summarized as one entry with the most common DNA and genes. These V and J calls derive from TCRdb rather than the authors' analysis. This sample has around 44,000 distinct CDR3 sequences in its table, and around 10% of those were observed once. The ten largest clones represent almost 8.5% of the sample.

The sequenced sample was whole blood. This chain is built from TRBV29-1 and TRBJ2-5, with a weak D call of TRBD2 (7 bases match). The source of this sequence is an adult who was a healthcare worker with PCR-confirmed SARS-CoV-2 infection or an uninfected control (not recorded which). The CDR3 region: CSVGLGGRETQYF. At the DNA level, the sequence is TGCAGCGTTGGCTTGGGGGGGCGCGAGACCCAGTACTTC.